The rows below give T cell receptor beta chains drawn from one sample of a study of CD8+CD57+ T cells in acquired aplastic anemia. TCRdb used MiXCR to reprocess the reads, holding one entry per CDR3 protein. The sample yields hundreds of thousands of distinct CDR3 sequences, around 30% seen once. Sequencing was done on a sample of sorted CD4+, CD8+, or CD8+CD57+ T cells (not recorded which) from PBMCs. These receptors all stem from a human donor with aplastic anemia. CDR3s include the opening cysteine and the closing phenylalanine or tryptophan. The D gene is left open where the match is weak. A clone size is listed for some rows: how often the clone was seen (once, few, many), or a class if it is expanded.

j_call d_call clone_size v_call cdr3_aa cdr3_nt
TRBJ2-1 TRBD2 . TRBV20-1 CSAREGRGDHYNEQFF TGCAGTGCTAGAGAGGGCCGGGGGGATCACTACAATGAGCAGTTCTTC
TRBJ2-7 TRBD1 few TRBV20-1 CSATRTGVLSEQYF TGCAGTGCTACCCGGACAGGGGTCTTAAGCGAGCAGTACTTC
TRBJ2-3 . . TRBV30 CAWSPSSDTQYF TGTGCCTGGAGTCCAAGTTCAGATACGCAGTATTTT
TRBJ2-7 . . TRBV7-9 CASSFRVAYEQYF TGTGCCAGCAGTTTTAGAGTGGCCTACGAGCAGTACTTC
TRBJ2-5 . many TRBV2 CASSGGNQETQYF TGTGCCAGCAGTGGGGGGAACCAAGAGACCCAGTACTTC
TRBJ1-6 TRBD1 . TRBV25-1 CASSDRTGVSRGPLHF TGTGCCAGCAGTGACCGGACAGGGGTTTCGAGAGGGCCCCTCCACTTT
TRBJ1-2 TRBD1 . TRBV7-9 CASRENARGHYGYTF TGTGCCAGCAGAGAAAATGCTAGGGGGCACTATGGCTACACCTTC
TRBJ1-1 . many TRBV10-2 CASREGHRATEAFF TGCGCCAGCAGGGAGGGCCACAGGGCCACTGAAGCTTTCTTT
TRBJ2-4 TRBD2 . TRBV11-1 CASSLVSGGTKNIQYF TGTGCCAGCAGCTTAGTTTCGGGAGGCACCAAAAACATTCAGTACTTC
TRBJ1-2 . few TRBV30 CASGSVGYTF TGTGCCAGCGGCTCCGTTGGCTACACCTTC
TRBJ2-3 TRBD2 . TRBV7-6 CASTSPSGSTDTQYF TGTGCCAGCACATCTCCTAGCGGCTCCACAGATACGCAGTATTTT
TRBJ2-7 . many TRBV7-8 CASSTQGYEQYF TGTGCCAGCAGCACGCAGGGGTACGAGCAGTACTTC
TRBJ1-1 . . TRBV11-1 CASSLDTGGWKAEAFF TGTGCCAGCAGCTTGGATACGGGGGGGTGGAAGGCTGAAGCTTTCTTT
TRBJ2-2 . . TRBV14 CASSQGGYSGELFF TGTGCCAGCAGCCAAGGAGGGTACAGCGGGGAGCTGTTTTTT
TRBJ1-5 TRBD1 . TRBV2 CASRDRGETQHF TGTGCCAGCCGCGACAGGGGAGAGACCCAGCATTTT
TRBJ1-1 . . TRBV5-1 CASSLEWGRNTEAFF TGCGCCAGCAGCTTGGAGTGGGGAAGGAACACTGAAGCTTTCTTT
TRBJ1-2 . many TRBV19 CASRNDSSYGYTF TGTGCCAGTAGAAATGACAGTTCCTATGGCTACACCTTC
TRBJ2-1 TRBD1 . TRBV6-1 CASSRRTGGSYNEQFF TGTGCCAGCAGTCGACGGACAGGGGGCTCCTACAATGAGCAGTTCTTC
TRBJ2-2 TRBD1 . TRBV19 CASIPGQGVNTGELFF TGTGCCAGTATTCCTGGACAGGGCGTAAACACCGGGGAGCTGTTTTTT
TRBJ1-1 . many TRBV29-1 CSAAEMNTEAFF TGCAGTGCTGCGGAAATGAACACTGAAGCTTTCTTT
TRBJ2-1 . many TRBV11-1 CASSLGRRQWDEQFF TGTGCCAGCAGCTTGGGGAGGAGGCAGTGGGATGAGCAGTTCTTC
TRBJ1-4 . few TRBV10-3 CASSYGDLREKLFF TGTGCCAGCAGTTACGGGGACCTCCGGGAAAAACTGTTTTTT
TRBJ1-1 TRBD1 many TRBV7-9 CASSRDRVGEAFF TGTGCCAGCAGCCGGGACAGGGTCGGTGAAGCTTTCTTT
TRBJ1-4 . . TRBV20-1 CSAGRHRAPSKRATNEKLFF TGCAGTGCTGGCCGACACAGGGCACCTTCGAAGAGGGCAACTAATGAAAAACTGTTTTTT
TRBJ2-3 . many TRBV7-6 CASSPLDSTDTQYF TGTGCCAGCAGCCCGCTGGACAGCACAGATACGCAGTATTTT
TRBJ1-2 . many TRBV7-9 CASSPSEFRAFGYTF TGTGCCAGCAGCCCTTCAGAATTCCGGGCCTTTGGCTACACCTTC
TRBJ1-2 . . TRBV5-4 CASSLAVEDGYTF TGTGCCAGCAGCTTGGCGGTTGAGGATGGCTACACCTTC
TRBJ2-3 TRBD2 . TRBV19 CASSDLGLVTDTQYF TGTGCCAGTAGCGATCTCGGACTAGTGACAGATACGCAGTATTTT
TRBJ2-3 . . TRBV28 CASSFLGSTDTQYF TGTGCCAGCAGTTTTTTGGGGTCCACAGATACGCAGTATTTT
TRBJ1-1 . once TRBV6-5 CASSYSGSGTEAFF TGTGCCAGCAGTTACTCAGGGTCGGGCACTGAAGCTTTCTTT
TRBJ1-2 . . TRBV2 CASRAGLDGYTF TGTGCCAGCAGGGCGGGCTTGGATGGCTACACCTTC
TRBJ2-3 . few TRBV29-1 CSVSPRLTDTQYF TGCAGCGTAAGTCCCCGTCTCACAGATACGCAGTATTTT
TRBJ1-3 . . TRBV19 CASSNPRQASSGNTIYF TGTGCCAGTAGTAACCCGCGACAGGCCTCCTCTGGAAACACCATATATTTT
TRBJ2-7 TRBD1 . TRBV5-1 CASSIRTGSIYEQYF TGCGCCAGCAGCATACGGACAGGATCAATCTACGAGCAGTACTTC
TRBJ1-1 . many TRBV19 CASWNLNTEAFF TGTGCCAGTTGGAACTTGAACACTGAAGCTTTCTTT
TRBJ1-2 . . TRBV20-1 CSASPLSGGGRGYTF TGCAGTGCTAGTCCTTTATCGGGGGGTGGTCGCGGCTACACCTTC
TRBJ1-1 . few TRBV9 CASTLGGGMNTEAFF TGTGCCAGCACCCTCGGGGGGGGCATGAACACTGAAGCTTTCTTT
TRBJ2-1 TRBD2 . TRBV5-1 CASRLAGVANEQSF TGCGCCAGCAGACTAGCGGGAGTGGCCAATGAGCAGTCCTTC
TRBJ2-1 . few TRBV6-1 CASSEKFWGEQFF TGTGCCAGCAGTGAAAAATTTTGGGGCGAGCAGTTCTTC